A selection of T cell receptor beta chains follows, all from one sample in a study of blood T cells in healthy people across ages. TCRdb re-derived calls from the 5' RACE reads in MiXCR, one entry per CDR3 protein. The sample has just under 750,000 distinct CDR3 sequences, over 20% seen once. Sequenced: blood. These receptors originate from a man between 65 and 80 years old in good health. CDR3s include the opening cysteine and the closing phenylalanine or tryptophan. D genes are given only for firm matches. Not all rows give a size; the values are once, few, many and, for expanded clones, a class.

v_gene: TRBV20-1; d_gene: -; len: 14; abundance: few; j_gene: TRBJ2-3; CDR3aa: CSAREPLVTDTQYF; CDR3nt: TGCAGTGCTAGAGAACCCCTAGTCACAGATACGCAGTATTTT
v_gene: TRBV6-6; d_gene: TRBD2; len: 16; abundance: few; j_gene: TRBJ2-5; CDR3aa: CASSYPYLAGEETQYF; CDR3nt: TGTGCCAGCAGTTACCCTTATCTAGCGGGAGAAGAGACCCAGTACTTC
v_gene: TRBV7-2; d_gene: TRBD2; len: 13; abundance: many; j_gene: TRBJ2-4; CDR3aa: CASSFVGGNIQYF; CDR3nt: TGTGCCAGCAGCTTTGTGGGGGGGAACATTCAGTACTTC
v_gene: TRBV20-1; d_gene: TRBD2; len: 14; abundance: -; j_gene: TRBJ2-7; CDR3aa: CSALLLAVSYEQYF; CDR3nt: TGCAGTGCCCTTCTACTAGCGGTTTCCTACGAGCAGTACTTC
v_gene: TRBV6-6; d_gene: TRBD1; len: 15; abundance: few; j_gene: TRBJ2-3; CDR3aa: CASSYGRGQADTQYF; CDR3nt: TGTGCCAGCAGTTACGGTAGGGGGCAGGCAGATACGCAGTATTTT
v_gene: TRBV20-1; d_gene: -; len: 14; abundance: -; j_gene: TRBJ2-7; CDR3aa: CSARDPGSSYEQYF; CDR3nt: TGCAGTGCTAGAGACCCGGGTAGCTCCTACGAGCAGTACTTC
v_gene: TRBV29-1; d_gene: -; len: 14; abundance: few; j_gene: TRBJ1-4; CDR3aa: CSVVQGSSNEKLFF; CDR3nt: TGCAGCGTTGTTCAGGGGTCGTCTAATGAAAAACTGTTTTTT
v_gene: TRBV12-3/TRBV12-4; d_gene: -; len: 15; abundance: -; j_gene: TRBJ1-2; CDR3aa: CASSKSLGDLYGYTF; CDR3nt: TGTGCCAGCAGTAAATCTCTTGGGGACTTGTATGGCTACACCTTC
v_gene: TRBV24-1; d_gene: -; len: 13; abundance: -; j_gene: TRBJ2-5; CDR3aa: CATSDVGTGSLFF; CDR3nt: -
v_gene: TRBV30; d_gene: -; len: 13; abundance: few; j_gene: TRBJ1-1; CDR3aa: CAWRSQLNTEAFF; CDR3nt: TGTGCCTGGAGGAGTCAATTGAACACTGAAGCTTTCTTT
v_gene: TRBV19; d_gene: TRBD2; len: 14; abundance: -; j_gene: TRBJ2-1; CDR3aa: CASSRRTGGDEQFF; CDR3nt: TGTGCCAGTAGTAGGCGGACGGGGGGGGATGAGCAGTTCTTC
v_gene: TRBV29-1; d_gene: -; len: 12; abundance: -; j_gene: TRBJ1-4; CDR3aa: CSGKGPGEKLFF; CDR3nt: TGCAGCGGGAAGGGCCCAGGTGAAAAACTGTTTTTT
v_gene: TRBV24-1; d_gene: -; len: 14; abundance: -; j_gene: TRBJ1-3; CDR3aa: CATRSQRAGNTIYF; CDR3nt: TGTGCCACCAGGAGCCAGAGGGCTGGAAACACCATATATTTT
v_gene: TRBV24-1; d_gene: -; len: 14; abundance: -; j_gene: TRBJ2-1; CDR3aa: CATRQGGSYNEQFF; CDR3nt: TGTGCCACCAGACAGGGCGGGTCCTACAATGAGCAGTTCTTC
v_gene: TRBV5-1; d_gene: -; len: 13; abundance: many; j_gene: TRBJ1-6; CDR3aa: CASSLDRDSPLHF; CDR3nt: TGCGCCAGCAGCTTGGACAGGGATTCACCCCTCCACTTT
v_gene: TRBV7-8; d_gene: TRBD1; len: 16; abundance: -; j_gene: TRBJ2-1; CDR3aa: CASSSYGDRGYNEQFF; CDR3nt: TGTGCCAGCAGCTCTTACGGGGACAGGGGATACAATGAGCAGTTCTTC
v_gene: TRBV10-3; d_gene: -; len: 12; abundance: few; j_gene: TRBJ1-6; CDR3aa: CAIRAGDSPLHF; CDR3nt: TGTGCCATCAGAGCAGGGGATTCACCCCTCCACTTT
v_gene: TRBV12-3/TRBV12-4; d_gene: -; len: 15; abundance: few; j_gene: TRBJ1-3; CDR3aa: CASSLNYRSGNTIYF; CDR3nt: TGTGCCAGCAGTTTAAACTACCGCTCTGGAAACACCATATATTTT
v_gene: TRBV7-9; d_gene: -; len: 14; abundance: -; j_gene: TRBJ1-4; CDR3aa: CASSQDSHNEKLFF; CDR3nt: TGTGCCAGCAGCCAGGACAGCCATAATGAAAAACTGTTTTTT
v_gene: TRBV5-1; d_gene: -; len: 13; abundance: many; j_gene: TRBJ2-5; CDR3aa: CASSLVSRETQYF; CDR3nt: TGTGCCAGCAGTCTAGTGAGCAGAGAGACCCAGTACTTC
v_gene: TRBV25-1; d_gene: -; len: 15; abundance: -; j_gene: TRBJ2-6; CDR3aa: CASSVAGMGANVLTF; CDR3nt: TGTGCCAGCAGTGTTGCGGGTATGGGGGCCAACGTCCTGACTTTC
v_gene: TRBV2; d_gene: -; len: 16; abundance: few; j_gene: TRBJ2-6; CDR3aa: CASSELRGTGANVLTF; CDR3nt: TGTGCCAGCAGTGAACTTAGAGGGACTGGGGCCAACGTCCTGACTTTC
v_gene: TRBV20-1; d_gene: -; len: 15; abundance: few; j_gene: TRBJ1-5; CDR3aa: CSAKRGGRSTDTQHF; CDR3nt: TGCAGTGCCAAGAGAGGCGGGAGAAGCACAGATACGCAGCATTTT
v_gene: TRBV2; d_gene: -; len: 14; abundance: -; j_gene: TRBJ2-3; CDR3aa: CASTPDRATDTQYF; CDR3nt: TGTGCCAGCACCCCGGACAGAGCCACAGATACGCAGTATTTT
v_gene: TRBV20-1; d_gene: -; len: 12; abundance: few; j_gene: TRBJ2-7; CDR3aa: CSASGGDREQYF; CDR3nt: TGCAGTGCTTCGGGAGGGGACAGAGAGCAGTACTTC
v_gene: TRBV28; d_gene: TRBD1; len: 15; abundance: few; j_gene: TRBJ2-7; CDR3aa: CASSHPDRGRNEQYF; CDR3nt: TGTGCCAGCAGTCACCCGGACAGGGGGCGAAACGAGCAGTACTTC
v_gene: TRBV6-5; d_gene: TRBD1; len: 16; abundance: few; j_gene: TRBJ1-6; CDR3aa: CASSYSQDRGGSPLHF; CDR3nt: TGTGCCAGCAGTTACTCGCAGGACAGGGGTGGTTCACCCCTCCACTTT
v_gene: TRBV5-1; d_gene: TRBD1; len: 15; abundance: -; j_gene: TRBJ1-4; CDR3aa: CASSSPGQGGEKLFF; CDR3nt: TGCGCCAGCAGCTCTCCGGGACAGGGAGGTGAAAAACTGTTTTTT
v_gene: TRBV3-1; d_gene: -; len: 14; abundance: few; j_gene: TRBJ1-6; CDR3aa: CASSPLPELSPLHF; CDR3nt: TGTGCCAGCAGCCCACTCCCGGAGCTTTCACCCCTCCACTTT
v_gene: TRBV5-1; d_gene: TRBD1; len: 16; abundance: -; j_gene: TRBJ2-3; CDR3aa: CASSLARTGDEDTQYF; CDR3nt: TGCGCCAGCAGCTTGGCCCGGACAGGGGATGAAGATACGCAGTATTTT
v_gene: TRBV6-6; d_gene: -; len: 13; abundance: -; j_gene: TRBJ1-4; CDR3aa: CASSYSGTEKLFF; CDR3nt: TGTGCCAGCAGTTACTCTGGGACAGAAAAACTGTTTTTT
v_gene: TRBV20-1; d_gene: -; len: 16; abundance: few; j_gene: TRBJ2-5; CDR3aa: CSANPMRWPQKETQYF; CDR3nt: TGCAGTGCTAACCCAATGCGGTGGCCCCAAAAAGAGACCCAGTACTTC
v_gene: TRBV3-1; d_gene: -; len: 17; abundance: -; j_gene: TRBJ2-3; CDR3aa: CASSQEGTRGGTDTQYF; CDR3nt: TGTGCCAGCAGCCAAGAAGGGACGAGAGGGGGCACAGATACGCAGTATTTT
v_gene: TRBV3-1; d_gene: TRBD1; len: 16; abundance: few; j_gene: TRBJ2-7; CDR3aa: CASSQDWGTGPYEQYF; CDR3nt: TGTGCCAGCAGCCAAGATTGGGGGACAGGACCCTACGAGCAGTACTTC
v_gene: TRBV7-2; d_gene: -; len: 13; abundance: many; j_gene: TRBJ2-3; CDR3aa: CASSLAVSVEQYF; CDR3nt: TGTGCCAGCAGCTTAGCTGTCAGCGTCGAGCAGTATTTT
v_gene: TRBV12-3/TRBV12-4; d_gene: TRBD1; len: 15; abundance: -; j_gene: TRBJ1-6; CDR3aa: CASSLSRQGGSPLNF; CDR3nt: TGTGCCAGCAGTTTGTCCCGACAGGGAGGCTCACCCCTCAACTTT
v_gene: TRBV28; d_gene: -; len: 15; abundance: -; j_gene: TRBJ1-5; CDR3aa: CASSFSGNSNQPQHF; CDR3nt: TGTGCCAGCAGTTTCAGCGGAAATAGCAATCAGCCCCAGCATTTT
v_gene: TRBV29-1; d_gene: -; len: 12; abundance: -; j_gene: TRBJ1-3; CDR3aa: CSVEVWGNTIYF; CDR3nt: TGCAGCGTTGAAGTTTGGGGAAACACCATATATTTT
v_gene: TRBV7-2; d_gene: TRBD1; len: 17; abundance: -; j_gene: TRBJ1-2; CDR3aa: CASSSHPRQGKDYGYTF; CDR3nt: TGTGCCAGCAGCTCCCATCCTAGACAGGGGAAGGACTATGGCTACACCTTC
v_gene: TRBV12-3/TRBV12-4; d_gene: -; len: 13; abundance: many; j_gene: TRBJ2-5; CDR3aa: CASSFGRGETQYF; CDR3nt: TGCGCCAGCAGCTTCGGCCGAGGGGAGACCCAGTACTTC
v_gene: TRBV14; d_gene: TRBD2; len: 15; abundance: few; j_gene: TRBJ2-3; CDR3aa: CASSQAGGRGDTQYF; CDR3nt: TGTGCCAGCAGCCAAGCGGGAGGGCGGGGAGATACGCAGTATTTT
v_gene: TRBV3-1; d_gene: TRBD2; len: 13; abundance: few; j_gene: TRBJ2-1; CDR3aa: CASSRGSNGEQFF; CDR3nt: TGTGCCAGCAGCCGCGGGAGTAATGGTGAGCAGTTCTTC
v_gene: TRBV12-3/TRBV12-4; d_gene: TRBD2; len: 15; abundance: few; j_gene: TRBJ2-7; CDR3aa: CASSLALAGGSEQYF; CDR3nt: TGTGCCAGCAGTTTAGCGCTAGCGGGGGGCTCCGAGCAGTACTTC
v_gene: TRBV29-1; d_gene: TRBD2; len: 12; abundance: many; j_gene: TRBJ2-5; CDR3aa: CSDRGAGGTQYF; CDR3nt: TGCAGCGATCGGGGAGCGGGGGGGACCCAGTACTTC
v_gene: TRBV28; d_gene: TRBD2; len: 14; abundance: few; j_gene: TRBJ2-5; CDR3aa: CASSYLAGGETQYF; CDR3nt: TGTGCCAGCAGTTACCTAGCGGGAGGGGAGACCCAGTACTTC
v_gene: TRBV5-1; d_gene: -; len: 16; abundance: few; j_gene: TRBJ1-3; CDR3aa: CASSFGGAGSGNTIYF; CDR3nt: TGCGCCAGCAGCTTTGGGGGCGCGGGCTCTGGAAACACCATATATTTT
v_gene: TRBV7-2; d_gene: TRBD1; len: 16; abundance: -; j_gene: TRBJ1-2; CDR3aa: CASSPAGTAPNYGYTF; CDR3nt: TGTGCCAGCAGCCCCGCCGGGACAGCACCTAACTATGGCTACACCTTC
v_gene: TRBV20-1; d_gene: TRBD1; len: 13; abundance: few; j_gene: TRBJ1-2; CDR3aa: CSAPWGGQAGYTF; CDR3nt: TGCAGTGCTCCATGGGGGGGACAGGCAGGCTACACCTTC
v_gene: TRBV18; d_gene: -; len: 14; abundance: -; j_gene: TRBJ1-5; CDR3aa: CASSPRALPQPQHF; CDR3nt: TGTGCCAGCTCCCCCCGGGCCCTCCCCCAGCCCCAGCATTTT
v_gene: TRBV10-3; d_gene: -; len: 14; abundance: -; j_gene: TRBJ2-7; CDR3aa: CAIKPGPGPYEQYF; CDR3nt: TGTGCCATCAAACCGGGACCAGGCCCCTACGAGCAGTACTTC
v_gene: TRBV24-1; d_gene: -; len: 13; abundance: -; j_gene: TRBJ2-7; CDR3aa: CATSGDKSYEQYF; CDR3nt: TGTGCCACCAGTGGGGACAAGTCCTACGAGCAGTACTTC
v_gene: TRBV7-9; d_gene: -; len: 15; abundance: -; j_gene: TRBJ2-2; CDR3aa: CASSSDPGGTGELFF; CDR3nt: TGTGCCAGCAGCTCAGACCCGGGTGGGACCGGGGAGCTGTTTTTT
v_gene: TRBV6-2/TRBV6-3; d_gene: TRBD1; len: 11; abundance: once; j_gene: TRBJ1-1; CDR3aa: CTSGQGAEAFF; CDR3nt: TGTACCAGCGGTCAGGGGGCCGAAGCTTTCTTT
v_gene: TRBV12-3/TRBV12-4; d_gene: -; len: 14; abundance: -; j_gene: TRBJ2-7; CDR3aa: CASSSRNYKGEQYF; CDR3nt: TGTGCCAGCAGTTCTAGGAACTACAAAGGGGAGCAGTACTTC
v_gene: TRBV20-1; d_gene: -; len: 14; abundance: -; j_gene: TRBJ2-1; CDR3aa: CSARVESSYNEQFF; CDR3nt: TGCAGTGCTAGGGTGGAAAGCTCCTACAATGAGCAGTTCTTC
v_gene: TRBV20-1; d_gene: TRBD2; len: 13; abundance: few; j_gene: TRBJ2-1; CDR3aa: CSAASGGDNEQFF; CDR3nt: TGCAGTGCAGCTAGCGGGGGAGACAATGAGCAGTTCTTC
v_gene: TRBV9; d_gene: TRBD1; len: 16; abundance: -; j_gene: TRBJ1-3; CDR3aa: CASSGVRGLSGNTIYF; CDR3nt: TGTGCCAGCAGCGGGGTCAGGGGGCTTTCTGGAAACACCATATATTTT
v_gene: TRBV5-5; d_gene: TRBD1; len: 14; abundance: many; j_gene: TRBJ2-3; CDR3aa: CASSSRDSPDTQYF; CDR3nt: TGTGCCAGCAGCTCCCGGGACAGTCCAGATACGCAGTATTTT
v_gene: TRBV3-1; d_gene: -; len: 14; abundance: -; j_gene: TRBJ2-5; CDR3aa: CASSQDLGQETQYF; CDR3nt: TGTGCCAGCAGCCAAGATCTGGGGCAAGAGACCCAGTACTTC
v_gene: TRBV24-1; d_gene: -; len: 14; abundance: few; j_gene: TRBJ2-1; CDR3aa: CATSDLGPGDEQFF; CDR3nt: TGTGCCACCAGTGATTTGGGGCCGGGCGATGAGCAGTTCTTC